This T cell receptor (beta chain) came from a study of T cells of healthy individuals. Trimming removed 0 bases from V and 1 base from J; junction bases left unmatched: 9. The germline V gene has CDR1 DFQATT and CDR2 SNEGSKA (reference sequence). The CDR3 totals 18 residues. A few counts support this clonotype. TCRdb itself ran the 5' RACE reads through MiXCR, one entry per CDR3 protein. The data contain about 53,000 distinct CDR3 sequences, about 15% of them singletons. The chain uses TRBV20-1 and TRBJ2-2, with 9 positions matching TRBD2. The sequence was obtained from a human donor in good health. DNA for the CDR3: TGCAGTGCTAGAGATCTGCTAGCGGGAACCAAGAACACCGGGGAGCTGTTTTTT. Translating gives CSARDLLAGTKNTGELFF.